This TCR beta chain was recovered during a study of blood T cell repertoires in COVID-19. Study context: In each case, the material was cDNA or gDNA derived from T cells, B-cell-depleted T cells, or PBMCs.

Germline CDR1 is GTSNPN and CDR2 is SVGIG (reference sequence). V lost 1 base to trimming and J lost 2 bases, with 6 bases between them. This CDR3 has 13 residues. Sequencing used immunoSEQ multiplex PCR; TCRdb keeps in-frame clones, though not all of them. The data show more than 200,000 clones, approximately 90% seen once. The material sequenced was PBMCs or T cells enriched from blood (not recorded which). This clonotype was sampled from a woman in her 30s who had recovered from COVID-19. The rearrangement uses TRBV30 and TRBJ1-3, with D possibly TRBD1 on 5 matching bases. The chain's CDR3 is CAWSAGTGNTIYF. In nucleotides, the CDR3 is TGTGCCTGGAGTGCAGGGACTGGAAACACCATATATTTT.